What follows describes a single T cell receptor (beta chain). The sample is drawn from a study of blood T cell repertoires in COVID-19. In the study overall: From T cells, B-cell-depleted T cells, or PBMCs came the material, which was cDNA or gDNA.

Original processing notes: Scientists estimated how many nucleated cells there were by amplifying reference gene primers. Generated by immunoSEQ multiplex PCR, the TCRdb table keeps only in-frame clones and is missing some. From that table come the V and J calls and clone size; the DNA was used to work out D and trimming. The table shows a few hundred thousand clones, with 75% to 90% occurring only once. Germline CDR1 is GTSNPN and CDR2 is SVGIG (reference sequence). The CDR3 spans 13 residues. V lost 3 bases, J lost 7 bases, and 8 bases stayed unmatched. This clonotype originated in a human donor in a cohort sampled during active COVID-19. This chain links TRBV30 with TRBJ1-1; TRBD1 agrees at 7 bases. Sequenced sample: peripheral blood. The CDR3 protein is CAWREQGYVEAFF. Here the CDR3 DNA reads TGTGCCTGGAGGGAACAGGGGTACGTTGAAGCTTTCTTT.